This TCR beta chain was identified in a study of T-cell reconstitution after alpha-beta-depleted transplantation in children. V dropped 6 bases and J dropped 3; count of bases not matched to a gene: 10. Germline assignment: CDR1 SNHLY and CDR2 FYNNEI. The CDR3 has 17 residues. Preparing the TCRbeta library involved the use of unique molecular identifiers. TCRdb processed the PCR reads anew with MiXCR; each CDR3 protein has one entry. The sample shows 400,000 to 450,000 distinct CDR3 sequences, about 45% of them seen only once. This clonotype was seen more than once but under ten times. The chain couples TRBV2 to TRBJ2-6; 8 bases align to TRBD1. The sequence derives from a girl between 2 and 10 years old with aplastic anemia, due to receive a stem cell transplant. Source: PBMCs, taken before TCRalphabeta/CD19-depleted stem cell transplant. DNA for the CDR3: TGTGCCAGCAGCCGGACAGGGCTTTTAAGTGGGGCCAACGTCCTGACTTTC. Translation gives CASSRTGLLSGANVLTF.